These T cell receptor beta chains were read from a single sample in a study of Ad26.COV2.S vaccination and SARS-CoV-2 variants. Assay used: immunoSEQ multiplex PCR; TCRdb lists only in-frame clones, some missing. Of over 400,000 clones listed, around 92% are singletons. Sequenced material: peripheral blood, taken in a trial of Ad26.COV2.S vaccine versus placebo. Source of these receptors: a person aged 18-60 years who received the Ad26.COV2.S COVID-19 vaccine or a placebo. CDR3s include the opening cysteine and the closing phenylalanine or tryptophan. D genes are given only for firm matches. The size entry is marked missing in some rows and otherwise reads once, few, many or a size class.

>TRBJ2-2|NA|NA|TRBV2
CASSPDATNTGELFF
TGTGCCAGCAGTCCGGACGCCACGAACACCGGGGAGCTGTTTTTT
>TRBJ1-5|TRBD1|NA|TRBV6-5
CASRRDSRNQPQHF
TGTGCCAGCAGGAGGGACAGTCGAAATCAGCCCCAGCATTTT
>TRBJ2-7|NA|NA|TRBV6-6
CASSEAYEQYF
TGTGCCAGCAGTGAGGCCTACGAGCAGTACTTC
>TRBJ2-7|NA|NA|TRBV4-1
CASSPGPLGYEQYF
TGCGCCAGCAGCCCCGGGCCCCTCGGTTACGAGCAGTACTTC
>TRBJ1-2|NA|NA|TRBV24-1
CATSKDDLLYGYTF
TGTGCCACCAGTAAAGACGACCTACTCTATGGCTACACCTTC
>TRBJ1-1|NA|NA|TRBV19
CASSSSTGNTEAFF
TGTGCCAGTAGTTCCTCGACAGGGAACACTGAAGCTTTCTTT
>TRBJ1-2|NA|NA|TRBV4-3
CASSQDWGYGNYGYTF
TGCGCCAGCAGCCAAGATTGGGGGTATGGGAACTATGGCTACACCTTC
>TRBJ1-5|NA|few|TRBV6-7
CASSYGQDDQPQHF
TGTGCCAGCAGTTACGGGCAGGATGATCAGCCCCAGCATTTT
>TRBJ2-7|TRBD1|NA|TRBV19
CASSRTDRESEQYF
TGTGCCAGTAGTCGGACGGACAGGGAGTCCGAGCAGTACTTC
>TRBJ1-2|NA|NA|TRBV9
CASSVPDYGYTF
TGTGCCAGCAGCGTACCCGACTATGGCTACACCTTC
>TRBJ2-2|NA|NA|TRBV23-1
CASSQELEGAANTGELFF
TGCGCCAGCAGTCAAGAATTAGAAGGGGCCGCGAACACCGGGGAGCTGTTTTTT
>TRBJ1-2|TRBD1|NA|TRBV4-1
CASSQSRQGTRYTF
TGCGCCAGCAGCCAATCCCGACAGGGGACGCGCTACACCTTC
>TRBJ2-3|TRBD2|NA|TRBV10-3
CAIRGTSGSTDTQYF
TGTGCCATCAGAGGGACTAGCGGTAGCACAGATACGCAGTATTTT
>TRBJ1-2|NA|NA|TRBV5-6
CASSLASGQYGYTF
TGTGCCAGCAGCTTGGCCTCGGGGCAATATGGCTACACCTTC
>TRBJ2-3|TRBD1|once|TRBV5-1
CASSLGQVALPIPDTQYF
TGCGCCAGCAGCCTCGGACAGGTCGCCCTTCCCATCCCAGATACGCAGTATTTT
>TRBJ2-1|TRBD1|once|TRBV11-2
CASSLPTGGINNEQFF
TGTGCCAGCAGCTTACCTACAGGGGGCATCAACAATGAGCAGTTCTTC
>TRBJ2-2|NA|NA|TRBV3-1/TRBV3-2
CASSQGNTGELFF
TGTGCCAGCAGCCAAGGTAACACCGGGGAGCTGTTTTTT
>TRBJ1-6|NA|NA|TRBV7-2
CASSLVQVDNSPLHF
TGTGCCAGCAGCTTAGTGCAGGTTGATAATTCACCCCTCCACTTT
>TRBJ2-4|NA|NA|TRBV11-2
CASTPIPDIQYF
TGTGCCAGCACCCCCATCCCGGACATTCAGTACTTC
>TRBJ1-2|TRBD1|NA|TRBV30
CAWSASAGTGSFGYTF
TGTGCCTGGAGTGCTTCAGCCGGGACAGGTAGTTTCGGCTACACCTTC
>TRBJ2-7|NA|NA|TRBV28
CASSPATTGAYEQYF
TGTGCCAGCAGCCCTGCAACGACAGGTGCCTACGAGCAGTACTTC
>TRBJ2-4|NA|NA|TRBV10-1
CASPKGGQGVNYIAKNIQYF
TGCGCCAGCCCTAAGGGGGGGCAGGGGGTGAATTACATAGCCAAAAACATTCAGTACTTC
>TRBJ1-2|TRBD1|NA|TRBV7-2
CASSEGQGVHYGYTF
TGTGCCAGCAGCGAGGGACAGGGGGTACACTATGGCTACACCTTC
>TRBJ1-1|TRBD1|NA|TRBV19
CASSPGTVLNTEAFF
TGTGCCAGTAGTCCGGGGACAGTCCTGAACACTGAAGCTTTCTTT
>TRBJ1-1|NA|NA|TRBV5-1
CASSLAGGETEAFF
TGCGCCAGCAGCTTGGCCGGGGGCGAGACTGAAGCTTTCTTT
>TRBJ2-3|TRBD2|NA|TRBV5-1
CASSSTGTSGLTDTQYF
TGCGCCAGCAGCTCTACAGGGACTAGCGGACTAACAGATACGCAGTATTTT
>TRBJ2-1|NA|NA|TRBV5-6
CASSLTTSEQFF
TGTGCCAGCAGCCTTACTACGAGTGAGCAGTTCTTC
>TRBJ1-4|NA|NA|TRBV7-9
CASSLQGGDEKLFF
TGTGCCAGCAGCCTACAGGGCGGGGATGAAAAACTGTTTTTT
>TRBJ2-3|TRBD2|NA|TRBV9
CASSVLAGPDTQYF
TGTGCCAGCAGCGTGCTAGCGGGGCCAGATACGCAGTATTTT
>TRBJ2-5|NA|NA|TRBV19
CASRRTTGIETQYF
TGTGCCAGTAGACGAACTACAGGGATTGAGACCCAGTACTTC
>TRBJ2-3|TRBD1|few|TRBV10-2
CATGQGTDTQYF
TGCGCCACGGGACAGGGGACAGATACGCAGTATTTT
>TRBJ2-7|NA|once|TRBV28
CASSFPGSNEQYF
TGTGCCAGCAGTTTCCCCGGGAGTAACGAGCAGTACTTC
>TRBJ1-6|NA|NA|TRBV7-2
CASSLDGEQYSPLHF
TGTGCCAGCAGCTTAGACGGTGAACAGTATTCACCCCTCCACTTT
>TRBJ2-3|NA|NA|TRBV7-2
CASRLNPSTDTQYF
TGTGCCAGCAGACTCAATCCTAGCACAGATACGCAGTATTTT
>TRBJ2-5|NA|NA|TRBV7-2
CASSLARGGSGTQYF
TGTGCCAGCAGCTTAGCGCGTGGGGGGAGCGGGACCCAGTACTTC
>TRBJ2-1|NA|once|TRBV5-1
CASSSDSSYNEQFF
TGCGCCAGCAGCTCAGATAGCTCCTACAATGAGCAGTTCTTC
>TRBJ1-2|NA|NA|TRBV3-1/TRBV3-2
CASSHLPGVGFDGYTF
TGTGCCAGCAGCCACCTCCCAGGGGTTGGCTTTGATGGCTACACCTTC
>TRBJ2-7|NA|NA|TRBV11-2
CASSLVGPPLLQYEQYF
TGTGCCAGCAGCTTAGTGGGACCGCCGTTACTTCAGTACGAGCAGTACTTC
>TRBJ1-5|NA|NA|TRBV2
CASSGQSNQPQHF
TGTGCCAGCAGTGGACAGAGCAATCAGCCCCAGCATTTT
>TRBJ2-2|NA|NA|TRBV6-4
CASSAIQGTGELFF
TGTGCCAGCAGTGCCATTCAGGGTACCGGGGAGCTGTTTTTT
>TRBJ2-7|NA|NA|TRBV13
CASSLLGEQYF
TGTGCCAGCAGCTTATTGGGCGAGCAGTACTTC
>TRBJ2-3|NA|NA|TRBV7-2
CASSLVQGIRDTQYF
TGTGCCAGCAGCTTAGTCCAGGGAATCAGGGATACGCAGTATTTT
>TRBJ1-3|TRBD1|NA|TRBV5-4
CASSYRTGQLISGNTIYF
TGTGCCAGCAGCTATCGGACAGGGCAGTTAATCTCTGGAAACACCATATATTTT
>TRBJ2-1|TRBD1|NA|TRBV5-5
CASSRGQGNYNEQFF
TGTGCCAGCAGCCGGGGACAGGGTAACTACAATGAGCAGTTCTTC
>TRBJ2-6|NA|NA|TRBV21-1
CAGPGRTTLHSGANVLTF
TGTGCGGGCCCCGGCAGGACCACACTCCATTCTGGGGCCAACGTCCTGACTTTC
>TRBJ2-1|TRBD2|once|TRBV6-5
CASSYSAGGPNEQFF
TGTGCCAGCAGTTACTCCGCGGGGGGGCCCAATGAGCAGTTCTTC